The rows below give T cell receptor beta chains drawn from one sample of a study of cytomegalovirus exposure and HLA in healthy donors. TCRdb's copy holds only in-frame clones and misses some; the assay was immunoSEQ multiplex PCR. The table lists 95,000 to 150,000 clones. Source material: PBMCs. These receptors came from a man in his forties in good health and CMV-seronegative. Both conserved end residues are part of each CDR3. D genes are given only for firm matches.

cdr3_nt cdr3_aa cdr3_length j_call d_call v_call
TGTGCCATCAGTGATTCTCGACTAGCGGGGGGGTCAGATACGCAGTATTTT CAISDSRLAGGSDTQYF 17 TRBJ2-3 TRBD2 TRBV10-3
TGTGCCAGCAGCTTTCGGGGGACTAGCGGGAGCTACGAGCAGTACTTC CASSFRGTSGSYEQYF 16 TRBJ2-7 TRBD2 TRBV11-3
TGTGCCAGCAGCCCGGACAGGGCGGACTATGGCTACACCTTC CASSPDRADYGYTF 14 TRBJ1-2 TRBD1 TRBV7-8
TGTGCCAGCAGCCCGAGGACAGGGGGAAACACTGAAGCTTTCTTT CASSPRTGGNTEAFF 15 TRBJ1-1 TRBD1 TRBV7-9
TGTGCCAGCAGAAGGGACAGGGGCTACGAGCAGTACTTC CASRRDRGYEQYF 13 TRBJ2-7 TRBD1 TRBV6-1
TGTGCCAGCCGGAAGGACAGGGGACACGAGCAGTACTTC CASRKDRGHEQYF 13 TRBJ2-7 TRBD1 TRBV7-6
TGTGCCAGTAAGGTACAGGGGGTACCCACCGGGGAGCTGTTTTTT CASKVQGVPTGELFF 15 TRBJ2-2 TRBD1 TRBV19
TGCGCCAGCAGCTTGGGGACAGGAGGCGACCGGCCCCAGCATTTT CASSLGTGGDRPQHF 15 TRBJ1-5 TRBD1 TRBV5-1
TGTGCCAGCTGGAGCGGGAGGCCCTACAATGAGCAGTTCTTC CASWSGRPYNEQFF 14 TRBJ2-1 TRBD2 TRBV27
TGTGCCAGCAGCCTCGGACAGGGGGCGGGTGGCTACACCTTC CASSLGQGAGGYTF 14 TRBJ1-2 TRBD1 TRBV2
TGTGCCAGCAGTCCAAATCCGCCGACAGGGGCGTTTGGTGGCTACACCTTC CASSPNPPTGAFGGYTF 17 TRBJ1-2 TRBD1 TRBV27
TGTGCCAGCAGCCTGTGGGCCTCGTACGAGCAGTACTTC CASSLWASYEQYF 13 TRBJ2-7 - TRBV7-2